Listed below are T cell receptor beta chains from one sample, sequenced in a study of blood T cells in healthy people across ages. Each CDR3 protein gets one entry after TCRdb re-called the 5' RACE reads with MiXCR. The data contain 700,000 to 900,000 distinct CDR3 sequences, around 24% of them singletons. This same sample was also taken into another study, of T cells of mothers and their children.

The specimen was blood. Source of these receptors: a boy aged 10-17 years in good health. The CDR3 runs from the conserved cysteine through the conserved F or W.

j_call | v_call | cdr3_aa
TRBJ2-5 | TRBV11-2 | CASSLGSGIETQYF
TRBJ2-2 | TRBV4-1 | CASSPLYGRFNTGELFF
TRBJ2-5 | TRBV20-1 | CSGLRGGQETQYF
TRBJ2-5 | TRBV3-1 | CASKDRWTPATQYF
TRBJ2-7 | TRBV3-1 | CASSTGTRGEQYF
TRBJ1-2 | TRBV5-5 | CASSLGTSLRGYTF
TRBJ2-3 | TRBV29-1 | CSTEGRETDTQYF
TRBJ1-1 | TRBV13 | CASSPPTVLAGEAFF
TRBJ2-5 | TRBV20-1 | CSASRTSGARETQYF
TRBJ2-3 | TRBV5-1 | CASSSEVTSKDTQYF
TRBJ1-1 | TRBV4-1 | CASSQDTGWTEAFF
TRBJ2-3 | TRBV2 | CASSDRPPPDTQYF
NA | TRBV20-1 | CSARDPNRGWETQYF
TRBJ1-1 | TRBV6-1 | CASNQWVVPGRAFF
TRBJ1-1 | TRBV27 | CASSFGPQLFEAFF
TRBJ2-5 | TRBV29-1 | CSISRVQETQYF
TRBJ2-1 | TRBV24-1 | CATSERSGTGGNEQFF
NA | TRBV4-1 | CASRQQGGLDNEQFF
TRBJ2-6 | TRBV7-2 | CASRPGSTGANVLTF
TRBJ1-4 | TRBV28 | CASRVQINEKLFF
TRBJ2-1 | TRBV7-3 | CASSSIPSTGPNEQFF
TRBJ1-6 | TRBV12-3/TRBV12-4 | CASSSVAVSGSPLHF
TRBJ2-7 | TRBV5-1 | CASSQTGTGLEQYF